The rows below give T cell receptor beta chains drawn from one sample of a study of blood T cell repertoires in COVID-19. Assay: immunoSEQ multiplex PCR; the TCRdb copy retains only in-frame clones and omits some. Of about 110,000 clones detected, about 91% appear once; the ten largest clones hold 6.8%. The sample was peripheral blood. The receptor source for this set is a man between 45 and 60 years old with active or convalescent COVID-19. Both conserved end residues are part of each CDR3. D genes are given only for firm matches.

v_gene	len	j_gene	d_gene	CDR3aa
TRBV6-5	14	TRBJ1-2	TRBD1	CASSYSAGGYGYTF
TRBV2	14	TRBJ1-6	TRBD1	CASRRTGMNSPLHF
TRBV28	16	TRBJ2-3	TRBD2	CASSSGLADYTDTQYF
TRBV6-1	15	TRBJ2-7	TRBD1	CASSDGTGGSYEQYF
TRBV7-8	15	TRBJ2-1	TRBD1	CASSPGQGTLNEQFF
TRBV6-5	10	TRBJ2-1	.	CASSLLSQFF
TRBV9	13	TRBJ1-2	.	CASSVQINYGYTF
TRBV6-6	17	TRBJ2-6	TRBD2	CASRRAGVNSGANVLTF
TRBV3-1/TRBV3-2	15	TRBJ1-4	.	CASSRSEATNEKLFF
TRBV10-3	14	TRBJ2-1	.	CAISEAGTYNEQFF
TRBV18	16	TRBJ1-2	.	CASSPIAGRTAYGYTF
TRBV28	16	TRBJ1-4	TRBD1	CASSGWTGGANEKLFF
TRBV5-5	17	TRBJ1-2	.	CASSLAGLGRTNYGYTF
TRBV28	14	TRBJ1-4	.	CASSLITGNEKLFF
TRBV7-2	17	TRBJ2-7	.	CASSLAPGQEIFYEQYF
TRBV5-4	17	TRBJ2-1	TRBD2	CASSLTSASGPYNEQFF
TRBV19	14	TRBJ2-7	TRBD1	CASSIQGVSYEQYF
TRBV28	13	TRBJ2-7	TRBD2	CASIAGVSYEQYF
TRBV6-6	15	TRBJ2-7	TRBD1	CASSYFPTGAYEQYF
TRBV5-4	12	TRBJ2-3	.	CASSLDGDTQYF
TRBV28	11	TRBJ1-1	.	CASRRGTEAFF
TRBV5-4	15	TRBJ2-5	TRBD1	CASSPGQGVRETQYF
TRBV7-2	15	TRBJ2-5	TRBD2	CASSLIAGGEETQYF
TRBV5-1	17	TRBJ1-4	.	CASSHGTSGLTNEKLFF
TRBV2	14	TRBJ2-7	TRBD1	CASTPRTGSYEQYF
TRBV20-1	16	TRBJ2-1	TRBD2	CSASGPQREGRNEQFF
TRBV12-3/TRBV12-4	13	TRBJ1-6	TRBD1	CASRGQGESPLHF
TRBV9	16	TRBJ2-5	TRBD2	CASSAGLAGPQETQYF
TRBV7-9	15	TRBJ1-1	.	CASSSGRGMNTEAFF
TRBV19	15	TRBJ2-7	TRBD1	CASSPLERQGHEQYF
TRBV28	18	TRBJ1-1	TRBD1	CASSFFYRGQGMNTEAFF
TRBV11-2	13	TRBJ2-5	.	CASSLAPREAQYF
TRBV27	14	TRBJ2-7	.	CASSLVGGSYEQYF
TRBV11-3	15	TRBJ2-7	.	CASSLDAGRAYEQYF
TRBV6-5	13	TRBJ1-1	.	CASSRQVNTEAFF
TRBV2	14	TRBJ2-1	TRBD2	CASSDSGRVNEQFF
TRBV28	13	TRBJ2-7	TRBD2	CASRTSGSFEQYF
TRBV7-9	17	TRBJ1-2	.	CASSSPLAVQDNYGYTF
TRBV5-4	14	TRBJ1-2	TRBD1	CASSYRGQSYGYTF
TRBV19	12	TRBJ2-7	.	CASAQQGYEQYF